These T cell receptor beta chains were read from a single sample in a study of blood T cell repertoires in COVID-19. Generated by immunoSEQ multiplex PCR, the TCRdb table keeps only in-frame clones and is missing some. Among approximately 300,000 clones, around 85% were seen once, and the ten largest hold 0.75% to 0.95%. Specimen: peripheral blood. The receptors shown here come from a human donor with COVID-19, enrolled during active disease. The donor label of this sample is uncertain. The CDR3 runs from the conserved cysteine through the conserved F or W. The D gene is left open where the match is weak. Rows give clone size only sometimes, using once, few, many, or a class for an expanded clone.

.,.,TRBV11-2,TRBJ2-1,TGTGCCAGCAGCTTACTAACAGATGAGCAGTTCTTC,CASSLLTDEQFF
TRBD2,.,TRBV28,TRBJ2-7,TGTGCCAGCAGTCCCCTTAGCGGGATCGCCGAGCAGTACTTC,CASSPLSGIAEQYF
TRBD1,.,TRBV10-3,TRBJ1-2,TGTGCCATCAGCACGGACAGGGGCTATGGCTACACCTTC,CAISTDRGYGYTF
TRBD1,.,TRBV12-3/TRBV12-4,TRBJ1-1,TGTGCCAGCAGACCCGACAGGGTTTCTGAAGCTTTCTTT,CASRPDRVSEAFF
.,.,TRBV3-1/TRBV3-2,TRBJ1-1,TGTGCCAGCAGCCAGACGGGGAACACTGAAGCTTTCTTT,CASSQTGNTEAFF
.,.,TRBV5-4,TRBJ2-6,TGTGCCAGCAGCTTAGGGGCCGGGGCCAACGTCCTGACTTTC,CASSLGAGANVLTF
TRBD1,.,TRBV28,TRBJ1-4,TGTGCCAGCACGACAGGGAATGAAAAACTGTTTTTT,CASTTGNEKLFF
.,.,TRBV5-6,TRBJ1-4,TGTGCCAGCAGCTCCCCTACTTGGGGGGATGAAAAACTGTTTTTT,CASSSPTWGDEKLFF
.,.,TRBV9,TRBJ2-3,TGTGCCAGCAGCCCTACCGACAGGTTTAGCACAGATACGCAGTATTTT,CASSPTDRFSTDTQYF
TRBD1,once,TRBV19,TRBJ1-1,TGTGCCAGTAGTATCACCGGGACAGCATTTAACACTGAAGCTTTCTTT,CASSITGTAFNTEAFF
.,.,TRBV28,TRBJ2-7,TGTGCCAGCAGTTTGATTGACGGCAGGGGAGGGGAGCAGTACTTC,CASSLIDGRGGEQYF
.,.,TRBV2,TRBJ1-1,TGTGCCAGCAGTGTACAGCCGAACACTGAAGCTTTCTTT,CASSVQPNTEAFF
.,.,TRBV9,TRBJ2-5,TGTGCCAGCACCTCCTCGGAAGAGACCCAGTACTTC,CASTSSEETQYF
.,.,TRBV30,TRBJ1-2,TGTGCCTGGAGGCGGGGCTCCGTTTACTATGGCTACACCTTC,CAWRRGSVYYGYTF
TRBD2,.,TRBV5-1,TRBJ2-1,TGCGCCAGCAGCCCCACTAGCGGGAGGTTCAATGAGCAGTTCTTC,CASSPTSGRFNEQFF
TRBD1,.,TRBV6-6,TRBJ1-2,TGTGCCAGTACCCCCCGGGACAGGGGAAGTAACTATGGCTACACCTTC,CASTPRDRGSNYGYTF